Listed below are T cell receptor beta chains from one sample, sequenced in a study of shared clonotypes between healthy human individuals. Assay used: immunoSEQ multiplex PCR; TCRdb lists only in-frame clones, some missing. The table lists roughly 1 million clones, around 76% of them singletons. Sequencing was carried out using memory CD4+ T cells sorted from blood. The receptors stem from a man younger than 35 in good health. Each CDR3 is given with its conserved first and last residue. D genes are given only for firm matches. Clone size is given for some rows only: seen once, a few or many times, or a class if the clone is expanded.

J: TRBJ1-3
size: many
V: TRBV2
D: .
DNA: TGTGCCAGCACCATCCCGACCTCTGGAAACACCATATATTTT
CDR3: CASTIPTSGNTIYF

J: TRBJ1-6
size: .
V: TRBV2
D: TRBD1
DNA: TGTGCCAGCAGTGGGACGGACAGGGGAGGGTCACCCCTCCACTTT
CDR3: CASSGTDRGGSPLHF

J: TRBJ1-1
size: few
V: TRBV7-2
D: .
DNA: TGTGCCAGCAGCCCCCTACAGGGCCAAGCTTTCTTT
CDR3: CASSPLQGQAFF

J: TRBJ1-6
size: .
V: TRBV5-8
D: TRBD1
DNA: TGTGCCAGCAGCCGACTCGACAAGACAGGGACAGCGCCACCCCTCCACTTT
CDR3: CASSRLDKTGTAPPLHF

J: TRBJ1-2
size: .
V: TRBV9
D: .
DNA: TGTGCCAGCAGTCCCCAGGGAAACTATGGCTACACCTTC
CDR3: CASSPQGNYGYTF

J: TRBJ2-5
size: .
V: TRBV7-6
D: TRBD2
DNA: TGTGCCAGCAGCACTATGACTAGCGCCCAAGAGACCCAGTACTTC
CDR3: CASSTMTSAQETQYF

J: TRBJ1-3
size: .
V: TRBV25-1
D: .
DNA: TGTGCCAGCAGTGACGGGGTAGTTACTGGAAACACCATATATTTT
CDR3: CASSDGVVTGNTIYF

J: TRBJ1-1
size: .
V: TRBV4-2
D: .
DNA: TGTGCCAGCAGCCAAGAAAGACTGAACACTGAAGCTTTCTTT
CDR3: CASSQERLNTEAFF

J: TRBJ1-1
size: .
V: TRBV6-6
D: TRBD1
DNA: TGTGCCAGCCTTGACAGGGCTCCCCCCATGAACACTGAAGCTTTCTTT
CDR3: CASLDRAPPMNTEAFF

J: TRBJ2-6
size: .
V: TRBV5-1
D: .
DNA: TGCGCCAGCAGCTTGGGTCGGCCCGGGGCCAACGTCCTGACTTTC
CDR3: CASSLGRPGANVLTF

J: TRBJ1-1
size: .
V: TRBV7-9
D: .
DNA: TGTGCCAGCAGCTTAGTTGCGGGGGGTGGCACTGAAGCTTTCTTT
CDR3: CASSLVAGGGTEAFF

J: TRBJ1-6
size: .
V: TRBV4-3
D: .
DNA: TGCGCCAGCAGCCAAGGGGCAGTAAATTCACCCCTCCACTTT
CDR3: CASSQGAVNSPLHF

J: TRBJ2-1
size: .
V: TRBV2
D: .
DNA: TGTGCCAGCAGTGTCTTAGCTAGATACAATGAGCAGTTCTTC
CDR3: CASSVLARYNEQFF

J: TRBJ2-1
size: .
V: TRBV28
D: TRBD2
DNA: TGTGCCAGCAGTTTCGCTAGCGGGAACTCCTACAATGAGCAGTTCTTC
CDR3: CASSFASGNSYNEQFF

J: TRBJ1-2
size: .
V: TRBV5-1
D: .
DNA: TGCGCCAGCAGCTCCAGGGAGAGGGGGACCTATGGCTACACCTTC
CDR3: CASSSRERGTYGYTF

J: TRBJ1-4
size: .
V: TRBV6-5
D: .
DNA: TGTGCCAGCAGGGCACGGAGCCTTAATGAAAAACTGTTTTTT
CDR3: CASRARSLNEKLFF

J: TRBJ2-1
size: .
V: TRBV4-1
D: TRBD2
DNA: TGCGCCAGCAGCCAAGATTCCCGGGCTAGCGGCAAGAGCTCCTACAATGAGCAGTTCTTC
CDR3: CASSQDSRASGKSSYNEQFF

J: TRBJ2-1
size: .
V: TRBV19
D: .
DNA: TGTGCCAGTAAACGCTCGGAATACAATGAGCAGTTCTTC
CDR3: CASKRSEYNEQFF

J: TRBJ1-1
size: .
V: TRBV11-1
D: TRBD1
DNA: TGTGCCAGCAGCCTAGGGGGCAAGGGTGAAGCTTTCTTT
CDR3: CASSLGGKGEAFF

J: TRBJ1-3
size: .
V: TRBV10-2
D: .
DNA: TGCGCCAGCAGTGGAGCGGGTTACTCTGGAAACACCATATATTTT
CDR3: CASSGAGYSGNTIYF

J: TRBJ2-3
size: few
V: TRBV7-3
D: TRBD2
DNA: TGTGCCAGCAGCTTAAAGGCTAGCGGGGGGGCCGAGGATACGCAGTATTTT
CDR3: CASSLKASGGAEDTQYF

J: TRBJ1-1
size: .
V: TRBV29-1
D: TRBD1
DNA: TGCAACGTTACGACAGGGACCTCTCGGGCTTTCTTT
CDR3: CNVTTGTSRAFF

J: TRBJ2-3
size: once
V: TRBV4-1
D: TRBD2
DNA: TGCGCCAGCAGCCAATACGGGACACGAGCTAGCGGGATTATTACAGATACGCAGTATTTT
CDR3: CASSQYGTRASGIITDTQYF

J: TRBJ2-7
size: .
V: TRBV5-1
D: .
DNA: TGCGCCAGCAGCACGAATCACAGGGCAGGTTCCTACGAGCAGTACTTC
CDR3: CASSTNHRAGSYEQYF

J: TRBJ1-2
size: .
V: TRBV6-6
D: .
DNA: TGTGCCAGCAGACAGACAGGCCCCTATGGCTACACCTTC
CDR3: CASRQTGPYGYTF

J: TRBJ2-3
size: .
V: TRBV5-4
D: .
DNA: TGTGCCATCACCACCCGAGGCGGAGATACGCAGTATTTT
CDR3: CAITTRGGDTQYF

J: TRBJ1-5
size: .
V: TRBV5-6
D: .
DNA: TGTGCCAGCAGCTCTACCGCAGCGGGTAGCAATCAGCCCCAGCATTTT
CDR3: CASSSTAAGSNQPQHF

J: TRBJ1-3
size: .
V: TRBV6-1
D: TRBD1
DNA: TGTGCCAGCCATAGTGGACAGGCTGGAAACACCATATATTTT
CDR3: CASHSGQAGNTIYF

J: TRBJ1-2
size: .
V: TRBV19
D: .
DNA: TGTGCCAGTAGTACAGGAGGCGGACAGAACTATGGCTACACCTTC
CDR3: CASSTGGGQNYGYTF

J: TRBJ1-3
size: many
V: TRBV5-1
D: .
DNA: TGCGCCAGCAGCCCGGACTCAAGGAGGGGCTCTGGAAACACCATATATTTT
CDR3: CASSPDSRRGSGNTIYF

J: TRBJ2-7
size: .
V: TRBV5-5
D: TRBD1
DNA: TGTGCCAGCAGCTTGGCGGGACAGTCCTCCTACGAGCAGTACTTC
CDR3: CASSLAGQSSYEQYF

J: TRBJ2-7
size: few
V: TRBV18
D: .
DNA: TGTGCCAGTCGGGGGTTGGGCCAAGGGGAGCAGTACTTC
CDR3: CASRGLGQGEQYF

J: TRBJ1-4
size: .
V: TRBV6-6
D: .
DNA: TGTGCCAGCAGGCCTCCTTTGGACAGTAGTGAAAAACTGTTTTTT
CDR3: CASRPPLDSSEKLFF

J: TRBJ2-3
size: few
V: TRBV6-5
D: .
DNA: TGTGCCAGCAGTTACGGGGTTTTCACAGATACGCAGTATTTT
CDR3: CASSYGVFTDTQYF

J: TRBJ1-1
size: .
V: TRBV7-9
D: TRBD1
DNA: TGTGCCAGCAGCTTAAAGACAGGGATGGCTGAAGCTTTCTTT
CDR3: CASSLKTGMAEAFF

J: TRBJ2-1
size: .
V: TRBV6-5
D: .
DNA: TGTGCCAGCAGTTCCGGAATCAATGAGCAGTTCTTC
CDR3: CASSSGINEQFF

J: TRBJ1-1
size: .
V: TRBV7-2
D: .
DNA: TGTGCCAGCAGCTTCGTTGTTGGAACTGAAGCTTTCTTT
CDR3: CASSFVVGTEAFF

J: TRBJ1-2
size: .
V: TRBV5-6
D: .
DNA: TGTGCCAGCAGCCTCCCGGCCGACTATGGCTACACCTTC
CDR3: CASSLPADYGYTF

J: TRBJ2-2
size: .
V: TRBV30
D: TRBD2
DNA: TGTGCCTGGACCCCGGGGGGCACCGGGGAGCTGTTTTTT
CDR3: CAWTPGGTGELFF

J: TRBJ2-3
size: .
V: TRBV7-2
D: TRBD2
DNA: TGTGCCAGCAGCGTTACTAGCGGCCGCACAGATACGCAGTATTTT
CDR3: CASSVTSGRTDTQYF

J: TRBJ2-1
size: few
V: TRBV9
D: .
DNA: TGTGCCAGCAGCGCGACCGTCAAGGCCACTAATGAGCAGTTCTTC
CDR3: CASSATVKATNEQFF

J: TRBJ1-2
size: .
V: TRBV10-3
D: .
DNA: TGTGCCATCAGTGAGTCAGGGTATGGCTACACCTTC
CDR3: CAISESGYGYTF

J: TRBJ1-5
size: few
V: TRBV28
D: .
DNA: TGTGCCAGCAGTGGATCTATGTTACGGACGGAATTT
CDR3: CASSGSMLRTEF

J: TRBJ2-7
size: .
V: TRBV6-6
D: .
DNA: TGTGCCAGCAGACCCGTTGGGACACTCTACGAGCAGTACTTC
CDR3: CASRPVGTLYEQYF

J: TRBJ1-2
size: .
V: TRBV9
D: TRBD1
DNA: TGTGCCAGCAGCACAGCGACAGGGACCCACTATGGCTACACCTTC
CDR3: CASSTATGTHYGYTF

J: TRBJ2-2
size: few
V: TRBV5-1
D: TRBD2
DNA: TGCGCCAGCAGCCATAGCGGGAGAATGAACACCGGGGAGCTGTTTTTT
CDR3: CASSHSGRMNTGELFF

J: TRBJ2-7
size: .
V: TRBV11-2
D: TRBD2
DNA: TGTGCCAGCAGTTTCCAAGGTTCGGGAGGGATTTCCGAGCAGTACTTC
CDR3: CASSFQGSGGISEQYF

J: TRBJ2-2
size: .
V: TRBV25-1
D: .
DNA: TGTGCCAGCCGAGGGGTGGGGTCCGGGGAGCTGTTTTTT
CDR3: CASRGVGSGELFF

J: TRBJ1-1
size: .
V: TRBV27
D: TRBD1
DNA: TGTGCCAGCAGTTTGACAGGGATATTAACTGAAGCTTTCTTT
CDR3: CASSLTGILTEAFF

J: TRBJ1-3
size: .
V: TRBV30
D: .
DNA: TGTGCCTGGAGTGTAATTCGCACCTCAAACTCTGGAAACACCATATATTTT
CDR3: CAWSVIRTSNSGNTIYF

J: TRBJ2-3
size: .
V: TRBV29-1
D: TRBD2
DNA: TGCAGCGTTGACCGCGGACTAGAATATCCGCAGTATTTT
CDR3: CSVDRGLEYPQYF

J: TRBJ1-5
size: .
V: TRBV27
D: .
DNA: TGTGCCAGCAGTTTAACTAACCCGGGCGGGCAGCCCCAGCATTTT
CDR3: CASSLTNPGGQPQHF

J: TRBJ2-7
size: .
V: TRBV5-4
D: TRBD2
DNA: TGTGCCAGCAGCCCTGGGGGTAGCGGGGGCTCCTACGAGCAGTACTTC
CDR3: CASSPGGSGGSYEQYF

J: TRBJ1-3
size: .
V: TRBV14
D: .
DNA: TGTGCCAGCAGCCAACAGGGTACTGGAAACACCATATATTTT
CDR3: CASSQQGTGNTIYF

J: TRBJ2-3
size: once
V: TRBV4-3
D: .
DNA: TGCGCCAGCAGCCAAGATAGGGCGCGGAGCACAGATACGCAGTATTTT
CDR3: CASSQDRARSTDTQYF

J: TRBJ2-6
size: .
V: TRBV6-1
D: .
DNA: TGTGCCAGCAGTGAAAATGTTGGTCTTTCTGGGGCCAACGTCCTGACTTTC
CDR3: CASSENVGLSGANVLTF

J: TRBJ2-1
size: few
V: TRBV28
D: .
DNA: TGTGCCAGCAGTGCCGGGACCGCCTACAATGAGCAGTTCTTC
CDR3: CASSAGTAYNEQFF

J: TRBJ2-1
size: .
V: TRBV25-1
D: TRBD1
DNA: TGTGCCAGCAGTGATAAGGACCGGACAGGGAACAATGAGCAGTTCTTC
CDR3: CASSDKDRTGNNEQFF

J: TRBJ2-1
size: .
V: TRBV6-5
D: .
DNA: TGTGCCAGCACCCCACCAGGTGGCAATGAGCAGTTCTTC
CDR3: CASTPPGGNEQFF

J: TRBJ1-4
size: .
V: TRBV19
D: .
DNA: TGTGCCAGTCAAAAGAGGTGGAATGAAAAACTGTTTTTT
CDR3: CASQKRWNEKLFF